This T cell receptor (beta chain) was sequenced for a study of blood T cell repertoires in COVID-19. Turning to the study itself: Sites in the United States, Italy and Spain provided acute and convalescent COVID-19 samples. T cells, B-cell-depleted T cells, or PBMCs supplied cDNA or gDNA.

This CDR3 contains 13 residues. Trimming cost V 6 bases and J 6 bases, with 14 bases left between them. Per germline, CDR1 LNHDA and CDR2 SQIVND (reference sequence). Original handling: Amplifying reference gene primers gave estimates of nucleated cell counts. Sequenced by immunoSEQ multiplex PCR; TCRdb stores in-frame clones only, minus some. The V and J calls and clone size were taken over from that table, and D and trimming were inferred from the DNA. In the table there are around 94,000 clones, approximately 86% of which are singletons. This chain uses TRBV19 with TRBJ1-1, with D perhaps matching TRBD1 (6 bases). The sequencing sample was made of peripheral blood. The receptor was derived from a man in his fifties or sixties with active or convalescent COVID-19. The CDR3 DNA follows: TGTGCCAGTAGGACAGGCGCGATTGCTGAAGCTTTCTTT. It yields the protein CASRTGAIAEAFF.